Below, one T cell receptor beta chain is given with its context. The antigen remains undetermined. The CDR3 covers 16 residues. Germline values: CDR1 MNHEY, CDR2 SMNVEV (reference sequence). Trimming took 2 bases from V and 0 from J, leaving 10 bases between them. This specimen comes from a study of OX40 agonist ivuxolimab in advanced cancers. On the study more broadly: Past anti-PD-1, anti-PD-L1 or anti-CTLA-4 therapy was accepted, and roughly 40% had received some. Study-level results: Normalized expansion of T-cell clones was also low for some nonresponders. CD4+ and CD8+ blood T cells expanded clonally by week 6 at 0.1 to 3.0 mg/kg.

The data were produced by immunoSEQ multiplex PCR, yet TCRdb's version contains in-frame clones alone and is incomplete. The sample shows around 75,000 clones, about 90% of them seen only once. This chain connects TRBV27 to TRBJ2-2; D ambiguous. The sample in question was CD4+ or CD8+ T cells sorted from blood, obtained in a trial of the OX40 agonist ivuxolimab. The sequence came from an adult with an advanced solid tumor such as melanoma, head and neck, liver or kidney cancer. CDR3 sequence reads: CASSLRWRSNTGELFF. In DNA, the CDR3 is TGTGCCAGCAGTTTAAGGTGGCGGTCGAACACCGGGGAGCTGTTTTTT.